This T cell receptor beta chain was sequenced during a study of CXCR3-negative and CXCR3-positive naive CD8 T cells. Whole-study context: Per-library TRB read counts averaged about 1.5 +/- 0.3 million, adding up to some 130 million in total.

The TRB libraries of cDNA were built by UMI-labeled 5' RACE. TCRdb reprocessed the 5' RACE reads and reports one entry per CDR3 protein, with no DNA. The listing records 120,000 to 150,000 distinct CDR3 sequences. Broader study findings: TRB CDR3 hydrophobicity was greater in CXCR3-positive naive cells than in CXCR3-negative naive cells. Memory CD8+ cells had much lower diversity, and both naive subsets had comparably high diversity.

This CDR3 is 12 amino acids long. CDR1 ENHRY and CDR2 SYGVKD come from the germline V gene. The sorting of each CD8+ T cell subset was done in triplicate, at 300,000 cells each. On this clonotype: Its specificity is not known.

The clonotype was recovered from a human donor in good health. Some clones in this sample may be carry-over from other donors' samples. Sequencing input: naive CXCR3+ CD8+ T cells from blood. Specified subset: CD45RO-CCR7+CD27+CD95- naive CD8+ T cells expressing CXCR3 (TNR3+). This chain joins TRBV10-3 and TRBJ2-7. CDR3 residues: CAISESLNEQYF.